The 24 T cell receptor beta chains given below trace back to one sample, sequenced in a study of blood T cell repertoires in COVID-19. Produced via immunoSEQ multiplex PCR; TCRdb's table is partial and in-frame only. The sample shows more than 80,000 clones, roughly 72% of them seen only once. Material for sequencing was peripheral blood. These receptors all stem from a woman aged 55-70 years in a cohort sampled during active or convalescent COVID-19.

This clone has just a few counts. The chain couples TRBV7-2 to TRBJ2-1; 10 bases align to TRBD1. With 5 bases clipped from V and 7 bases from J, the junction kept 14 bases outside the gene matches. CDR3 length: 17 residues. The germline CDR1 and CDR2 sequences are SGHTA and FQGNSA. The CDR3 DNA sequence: TGTGCCAGCAGCCTCGGGACAGGGGCTTTTGTGATGAATGAGCAGTTCTTC. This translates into CASSLGTGAFVMNEQFF.

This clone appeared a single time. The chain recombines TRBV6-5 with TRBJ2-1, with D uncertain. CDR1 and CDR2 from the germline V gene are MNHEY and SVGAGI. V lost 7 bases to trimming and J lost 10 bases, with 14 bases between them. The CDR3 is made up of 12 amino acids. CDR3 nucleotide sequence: TGTGCCAGCAACCGCCTAGTTAAGGAGCAGTTCTTC. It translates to CASNRLVKEQFF.

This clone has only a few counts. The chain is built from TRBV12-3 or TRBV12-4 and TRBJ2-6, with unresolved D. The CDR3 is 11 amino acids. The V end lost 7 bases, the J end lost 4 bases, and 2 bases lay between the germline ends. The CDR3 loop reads CASTGANVLTF. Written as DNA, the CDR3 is TGTGCCAGCACGGGGGCCAACGTCCTGACTTTC.

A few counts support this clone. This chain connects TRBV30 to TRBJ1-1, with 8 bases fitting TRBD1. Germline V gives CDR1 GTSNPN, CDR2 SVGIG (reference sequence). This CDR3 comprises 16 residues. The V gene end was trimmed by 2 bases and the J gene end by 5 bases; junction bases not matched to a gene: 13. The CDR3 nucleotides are TGTGCCTGGAGTCCCAGGGGGCTGATCGTTTATACTGAAGCTTTCTTT. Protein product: CAWSPRGLIVYTEAFF.

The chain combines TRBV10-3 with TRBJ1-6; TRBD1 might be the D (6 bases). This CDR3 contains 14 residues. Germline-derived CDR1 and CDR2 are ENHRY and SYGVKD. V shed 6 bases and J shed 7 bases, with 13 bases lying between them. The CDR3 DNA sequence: TGTGCCATCAGACTAGGGACACTGAATTCACCCCTCCACTTT. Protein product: CAIRLGTLNSPLHF.

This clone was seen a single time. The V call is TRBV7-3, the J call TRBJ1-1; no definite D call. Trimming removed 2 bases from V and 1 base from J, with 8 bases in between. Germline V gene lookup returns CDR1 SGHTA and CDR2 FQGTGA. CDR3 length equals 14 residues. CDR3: CASSLESGNTEAFF. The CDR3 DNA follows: TGTGCCAGCAGCTTAGAGAGTGGGAACACTGAAGCTTTCTTT.

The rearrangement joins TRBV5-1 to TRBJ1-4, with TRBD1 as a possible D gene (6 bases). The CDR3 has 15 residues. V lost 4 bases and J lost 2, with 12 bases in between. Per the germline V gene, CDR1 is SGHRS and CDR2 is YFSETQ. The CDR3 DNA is TGCGCCAGCAGCGTCCTTACAGGGACTAATGAAAAACTGTTTTTT. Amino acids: CASSVLTGTNEKLFF.

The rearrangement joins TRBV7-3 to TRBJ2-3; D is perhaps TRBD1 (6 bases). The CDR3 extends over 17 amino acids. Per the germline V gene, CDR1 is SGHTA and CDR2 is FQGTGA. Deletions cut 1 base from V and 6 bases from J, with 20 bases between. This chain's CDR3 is CASSLIRGVGARDTQYF. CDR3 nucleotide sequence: TGTGCCAGCAGCTTAATAAGAGGGGTGGGGGCCCGGGATACGCAGTATTTT.

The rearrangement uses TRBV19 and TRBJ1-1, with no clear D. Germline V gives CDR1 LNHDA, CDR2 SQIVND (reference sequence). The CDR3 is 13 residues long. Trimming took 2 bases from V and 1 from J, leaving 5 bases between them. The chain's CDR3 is CASSILENTEAFF. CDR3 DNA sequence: TGTGCCAGTAGTATATTAGAGAACACTGAAGCTTTCTTT.

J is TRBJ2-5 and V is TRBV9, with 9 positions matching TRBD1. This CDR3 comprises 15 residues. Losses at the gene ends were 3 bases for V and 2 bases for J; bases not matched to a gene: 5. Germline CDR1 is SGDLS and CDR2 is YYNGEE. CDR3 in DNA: TGTGCCAGCAGCGGGGGGGACAGGGTACAAGAGACCCAGTACTTC. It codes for CASSGGDRVQETQYF.

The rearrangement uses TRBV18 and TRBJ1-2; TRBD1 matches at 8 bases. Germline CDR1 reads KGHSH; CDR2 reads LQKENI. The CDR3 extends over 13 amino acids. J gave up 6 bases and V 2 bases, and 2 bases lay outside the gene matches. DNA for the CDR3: TGTGCCAGCTCACCAGCAGGGGGCAATGGCTACACCTTC. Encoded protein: CASSPAGGNGYTF.

CDR3 DNA sequence: TGCGCCAGCAGCTTGGCGGGGACACGCACAGATACGCAGTATTTT. Amino acids: CASSLAGTRTDTQYF. The J gene is TRBJ2-3, the V gene TRBV5-1; possibly TRBD1 for D (6 bases). CDR1 SGHRS and CDR2 YFSETQ come from the germline V gene. The V gene lost 0 bases and the J gene lost 1 base, with 9 bases spanning the gap. The CDR3 is made up of 15 amino acids.

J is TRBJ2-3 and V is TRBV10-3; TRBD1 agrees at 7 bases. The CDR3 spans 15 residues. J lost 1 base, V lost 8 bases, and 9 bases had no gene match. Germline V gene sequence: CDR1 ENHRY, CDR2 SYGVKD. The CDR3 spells CAIRPPGQGTDTQYF. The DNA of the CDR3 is TGTGCCATCCGCCCACCAGGACAGGGCACAGATACGCAGTATTTT.

For the CDR3, the DNA is TGTGCCAGCAGTTCTGTGGTCAGATCCGCTGAAGCTTTCTTT. Translation gives CASSSVVRSAEAFF. The genes are TRBV28 and TRBJ1-1, with D uncertain. V was pared by 4 bases and J by 6 bases, with 15 bases between. CDR3 length equals 14 residues. Germline V CDR1 and CDR2: MDHEN, SYDVKM.

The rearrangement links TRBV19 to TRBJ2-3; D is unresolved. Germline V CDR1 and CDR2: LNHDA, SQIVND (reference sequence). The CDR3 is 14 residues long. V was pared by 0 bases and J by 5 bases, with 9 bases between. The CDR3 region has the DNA TGTGCCAGTAGTATAGATCAATGGAGAGATACGCAGTATTTT. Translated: CASSIDQWRDTQYF.

CDR3 sequence reads: CASSSGLAGGQETQYF. DNA for the CDR3: TGTGCCAGCTCATCGGGACTAGCGGGAGGCCAAGAGACCCAGTACTTC. The J gene is TRBJ2-5, the V gene TRBV18; 15 bases map to TRBD2. Germline V lookup: CDR1 KGHSH, CDR2 LQKENI. Unmatched junction bases numbered 2, after V lost 5 bases and J lost 1 base. CDR3 length: 16 amino acids.

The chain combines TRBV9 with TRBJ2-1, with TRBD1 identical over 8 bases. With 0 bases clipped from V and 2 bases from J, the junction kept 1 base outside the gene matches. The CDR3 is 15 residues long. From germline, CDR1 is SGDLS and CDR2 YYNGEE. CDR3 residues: CASSVAQGAYNEQFF. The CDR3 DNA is TGTGCCAGCAGCGTAGCACAGGGGGCCTACAATGAGCAGTTCTTC.

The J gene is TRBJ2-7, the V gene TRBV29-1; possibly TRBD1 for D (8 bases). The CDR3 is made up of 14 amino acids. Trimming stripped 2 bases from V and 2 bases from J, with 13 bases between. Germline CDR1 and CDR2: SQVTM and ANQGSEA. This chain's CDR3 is CSVESTGGAYEQYF. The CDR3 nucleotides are TGCAGCGTTGAAAGCACAGGGGGGGCCTACGAGCAGTACTTC.

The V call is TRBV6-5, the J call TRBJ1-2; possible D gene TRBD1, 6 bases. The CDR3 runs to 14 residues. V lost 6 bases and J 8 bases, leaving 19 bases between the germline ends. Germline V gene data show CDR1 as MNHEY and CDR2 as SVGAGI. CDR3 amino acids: CASRSRRGERGYTF. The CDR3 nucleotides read TGTGCCAGCAGATCCCGCAGGGGAGAACGCGGCTACACCTTC.

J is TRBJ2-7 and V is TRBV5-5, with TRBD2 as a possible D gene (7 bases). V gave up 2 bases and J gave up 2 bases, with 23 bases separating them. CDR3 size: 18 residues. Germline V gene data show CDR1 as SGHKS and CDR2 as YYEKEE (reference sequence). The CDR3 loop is CASSLSGSGRGPTYEQYF. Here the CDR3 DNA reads TGTGCCAGCAGCTTATCCGGGTCGGGGCGGGGGCCCACCTACGAGCAGTACTTC. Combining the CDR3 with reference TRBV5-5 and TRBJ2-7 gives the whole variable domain DAGVTQSPTHLIKTRGQQVTLRCSPISGHKSVSWYQQVLGQGPQFIFQYYEKEERGRGNFPDRFSARQFPNYSSELNVNALLLGDSALYLCASSLSGSGRGPTYEQYFGPGTRLTVT.

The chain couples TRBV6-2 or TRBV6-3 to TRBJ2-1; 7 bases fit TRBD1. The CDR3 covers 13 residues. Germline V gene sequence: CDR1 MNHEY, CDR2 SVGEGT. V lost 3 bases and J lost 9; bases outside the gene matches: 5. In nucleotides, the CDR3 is TGTGCCAGCAGTTATGACAGGGTAGGTGAGCAGTTCTTC. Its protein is CASSYDRVGEQFF.

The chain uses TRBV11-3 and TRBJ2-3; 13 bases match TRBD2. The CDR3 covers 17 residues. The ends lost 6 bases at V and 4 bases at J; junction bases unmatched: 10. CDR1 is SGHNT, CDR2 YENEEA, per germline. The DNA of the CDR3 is TGTGCCAGCAGTCAAAGACTAGCGGGGGGTTGGGCAGATACGCAGTATTTT. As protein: CASSQRLAGGWADTQYF.

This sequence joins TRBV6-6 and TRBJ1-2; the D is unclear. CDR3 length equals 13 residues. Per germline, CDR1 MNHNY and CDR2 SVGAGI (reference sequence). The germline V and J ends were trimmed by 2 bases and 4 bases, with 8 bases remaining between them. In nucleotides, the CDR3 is TGTGCCAGCAGTTACGACAAAGGCTATGGCTACACCTTC. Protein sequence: CASSYDKGYGYTF.

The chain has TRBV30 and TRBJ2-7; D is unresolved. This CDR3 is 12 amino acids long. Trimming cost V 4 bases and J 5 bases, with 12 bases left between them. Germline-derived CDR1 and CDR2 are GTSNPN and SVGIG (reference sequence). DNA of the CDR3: TGTGCCTGGAATGCTCTGTCGGACGAGCAGTACTTC. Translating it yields CAWNALSDEQYF. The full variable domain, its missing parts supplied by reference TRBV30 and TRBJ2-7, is SQTIHQWPATLVQPVGSPLSLECTVEGTSNPNLYWYRQAAGRGLQLLFYSVGIGQISSEVPQNLSASRPQDRQFILSSKKLLLSDSGFYLCAWNALSDEQYFGPGTRLTVT.